Sequencing of this TCR beta chain was carried out in a study of blood T cell repertoires in COVID-19. Per the study methods: Reference gene primer amplification yielded estimated nucleated cell counts. Sequencing used immunoSEQ multiplex PCR; TCRdb keeps in-frame clones, though not all of them. That table furnishes V, J and clone size, whereas the DNA furnished D and trimming. The table shows roughly 380,000 clones, with more than 70% occurring only once. Germline V gene lookup returns CDR1 SEHNR and CDR2 FQNEAQ (reference sequence). Trimming shortened V by 5 bases and J by 4 bases, and 14 bases separated the two germline ends. The CDR3 is 15 amino acids.

The chain is built from TRBV7-9 and TRBJ1-4; D possibly corresponds to TRBD1 (5 bases). The sequence was collected from a woman aged 55-69 years with COVID-19, enrolled during active disease. The sample comprised peripheral blood. The CDR3 reads CASSAKQGLNEKLFF. DNA of the CDR3: TGTGCCAGCAGCGCAAAGCAGGGCCTTAATGAAAAACTGTTTTTT.